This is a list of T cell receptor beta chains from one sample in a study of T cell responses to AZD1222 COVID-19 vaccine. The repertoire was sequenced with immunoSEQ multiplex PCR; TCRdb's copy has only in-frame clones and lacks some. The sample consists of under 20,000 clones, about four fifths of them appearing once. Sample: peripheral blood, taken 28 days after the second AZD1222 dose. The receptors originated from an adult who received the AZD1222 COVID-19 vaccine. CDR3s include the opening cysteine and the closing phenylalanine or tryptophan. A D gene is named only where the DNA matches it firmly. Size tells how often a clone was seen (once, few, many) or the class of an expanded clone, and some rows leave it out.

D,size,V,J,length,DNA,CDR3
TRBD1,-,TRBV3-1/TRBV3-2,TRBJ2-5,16,TGTGCCAGCAGCTACATCGGGACAGGGGGCGTGGAGACCCAGTACTTC,CASSYIGTGGVETQYF
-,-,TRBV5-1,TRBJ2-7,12,TGCGCCAGCAGCCTCCGCCCCTACGAGCAGTACTTC,CASSLRPYEQYF
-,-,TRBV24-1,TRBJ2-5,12,TGTGCCACCAGTGAATTTGGGCGGCAAAAGTACTTC,CATSEFGRQKYF
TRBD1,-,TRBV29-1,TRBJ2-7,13,TGCAGCGTTGAAACCGGGACAGGGAGTGAGCAGTACTTC,CSVETGTGSEQYF
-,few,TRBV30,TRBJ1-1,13,TGTGCCTGGAGTGTTGATCTGAACACTGAAGCTTTCTTT,CAWSVDLNTEAFF
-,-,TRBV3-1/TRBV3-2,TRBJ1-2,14,TGTGCCAGCAGGATGCGGGGACCTAACTATGGCTACACCTTC,CASRMRGPNYGYTF
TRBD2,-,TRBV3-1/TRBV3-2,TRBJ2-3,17,TGTGCCAGCAGCCCAAAAAGGACTAGCGGGAGTAGGTATACGCAGTATTTT,CASSPKRTSGSRYTQYF
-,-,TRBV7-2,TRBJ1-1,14,TGTGCCAGCAGCTTAATAGGGGAGGGCACTGAAGCTTTCTTT,CASSLIGEGTEAFF
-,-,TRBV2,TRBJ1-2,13,TGTGCCAGCAGTGAAGGACGGAACTATGGCTACACCTTC,CASSEGRNYGYTF
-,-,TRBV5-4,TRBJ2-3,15,TGTGCCAGCAGCTTGGTCCTAGGGCCCGAAGATACGCAGTATTTT,CASSLVLGPEDTQYF
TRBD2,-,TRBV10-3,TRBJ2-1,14,TGTGCCACCGGGAGCGGGAGGGTTCCGTATGAGCAGTTCTTC,CATGSGRVPYEQFF
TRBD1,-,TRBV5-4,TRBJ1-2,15,TGTGCCAGCAGCCAGGGACAGAAAAGTAACTATGGCTACACCTTC,CASSQGQKSNYGYTF
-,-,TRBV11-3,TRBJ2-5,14,TGTGCCAGCAGCTTATTAGGGGACGGGAAGACCCAGTACTTC,CASSLLGDGKTQYF
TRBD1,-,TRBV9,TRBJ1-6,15,TGTGCCAGCAGCTCCGGGGACAGCTATAATTCACCCCTCCACTTT,CASSSGDSYNSPLHF
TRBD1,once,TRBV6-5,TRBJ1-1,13,TGTGCCAGCATCCTGACAGGGGGCACTGAAGCTTTCTTT,CASILTGGTEAFF
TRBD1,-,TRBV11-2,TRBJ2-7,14,TGTGCCAGCAGTTGGTACCGACAGGGATACGAGCAGTACTTC,CASSWYRQGYEQYF
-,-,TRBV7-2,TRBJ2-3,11,TGTGCCAGCAGCTTAGCTGATACGCAGTATTTT,CASSLADTQYF
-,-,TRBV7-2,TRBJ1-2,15,TGTGCCAGCAGCCCGTCGGCTGCGTCCAGGGATGGCTACACCTTC,CASSPSAASRDGYTF
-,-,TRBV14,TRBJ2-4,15,TGTGCCAGCAGCCAAGAGGGGGGGCATGGGAACATTCAGTACTTC,CASSQEGGHGNIQYF
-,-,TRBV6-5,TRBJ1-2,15,TGTGCCAGCAGTTACACGAACAGGGCTAACTATGGCTACACCTTC,CASSYTNRANYGYTF
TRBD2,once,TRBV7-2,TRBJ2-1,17,TGTGCCAGCAGCGAATTATCCGGGACTAGCGGGTGGAATGAGCAGTTCTTC,CASSELSGTSGWNEQFF
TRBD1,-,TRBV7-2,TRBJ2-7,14,TGTGCCAGCAGCCTCGGGACAGGGTGGTACGAGCAGTACTTC,CASSLGTGWYEQYF
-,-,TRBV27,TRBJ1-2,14,TGTGCCAGCAGTTTAGGCCCGGGTCTATATGGCTACACCTTC,CASSLGPGLYGYTF
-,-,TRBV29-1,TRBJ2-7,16,TGCAGCGTTGAACTTGGGGGGGCTAGTGACTCCTACGAGCAGTACTTC,CSVELGGASDSYEQYF
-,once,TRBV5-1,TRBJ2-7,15,TGCGCCAGCAGCTTGTTTGAAATGGGGCCGTACGAGCAGTACTTC,CASSLFEMGPYEQYF
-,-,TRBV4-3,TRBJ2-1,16,TGCGCCAGCAGCCAAGCCCTAGCACAAACCTACAATGAGCAGTTCTTC,CASSQALAQTYNEQFF
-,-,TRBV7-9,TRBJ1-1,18,TGTGCCAGCAGCCCTAGAGGGGGGAAGAAGATTATGGACACTGAAGCTTTCTTT,CASSPRGGKKIMDTEAFF
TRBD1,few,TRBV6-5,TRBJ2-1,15,TGTGCCAGCAGTCCGACAGGGAGCTCCTACAATGAGCAGTTCTTC,CASSPTGSSYNEQFF
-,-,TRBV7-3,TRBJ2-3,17,TGTGCCAGCAGCTCCCCCGGGGTCAGGCGTATCGCAGATACGCAGTATTTT,CASSSPGVRRIADTQYF
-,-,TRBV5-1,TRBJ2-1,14,TGCGCCAGCATGATCGCGGGTTCCTACAATGAGCAGTTCTTC,CASMIAGSYNEQFF
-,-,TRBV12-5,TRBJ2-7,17,TGTGCTAGTGGTCCAATTCGGACGGGAAGGGACGGCTACGAGCAGTACTTC,CASGPIRTGRDGYEQYF
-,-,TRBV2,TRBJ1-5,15,TGTGCCAGCGGTTCGACGGGACCGAGGGATCAGCCCCAGCATTTT,CASGSTGPRDQPQHF
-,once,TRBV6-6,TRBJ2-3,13,TGTGCCAGCAGACCCTTGGGCCCCGATACGCAGTATTTT,CASRPLGPDTQYF
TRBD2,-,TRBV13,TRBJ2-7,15,TGTGCCAGCAGCGTGGGGCCTAGCGGGACTTACGAGCAGTACTTC,CASSVGPSGTYEQYF
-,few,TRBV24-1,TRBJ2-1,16,TGTGCCACCAGTGACTCATCAGGGGAGTCTTTGAGGGAGCAGTTCTTC,CATSDSSGESLREQFF
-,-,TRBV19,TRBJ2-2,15,TGTGCCAGTAGTATAGTTGGGGGAAGCACCGGGGAGCTGTTTTTT,CASSIVGGSTGELFF
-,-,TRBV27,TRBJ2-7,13,TGTGCCAGCAGTCAAATCGACAGGCGCGAGCAGTACTTC,CASSQIDRREQYF
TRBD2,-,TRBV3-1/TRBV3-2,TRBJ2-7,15,TGTGCCAGCAGCCCAAGACTAGCGGGAGTGTACGAGCAGTACTTC,CASSPRLAGVYEQYF
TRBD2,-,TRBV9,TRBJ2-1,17,TGTGCCAGCAGCGTGGCTTCCGGGACTAGCGGTTTTAATGAGCAGTTCTTC,CASSVASGTSGFNEQFF
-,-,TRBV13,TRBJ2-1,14,TGTGCCAGCAGCTTAGTAAACGGAGGGAATGAGCAGTTCTTC,CASSLVNGGNEQFF
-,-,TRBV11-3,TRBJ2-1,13,TGTGCCAGCAGCTTGGGGTCCCACAATGAGCAGTTCTTC,CASSLGSHNEQFF
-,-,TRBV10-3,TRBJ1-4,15,TGTGCCATTCGGGGGACCGCGGCAACTAATGAAAAACTGTTTTTT,CAIRGTAATNEKLFF
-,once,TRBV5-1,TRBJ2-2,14,TGCGCCAGCAGCTTCGTCCAGAACACCGGGGAGCTGTTTTTT,CASSFVQNTGELFF
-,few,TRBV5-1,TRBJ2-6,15,TGCGCCAGCAGCCCCACAGACTCTGGGGCCAACGTCCTGACTTTC,CASSPTDSGANVLTF
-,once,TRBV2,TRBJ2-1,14,TGTGCCAGCAGTGAAGGGCAGGCCTACAATGAGCAGTTCTTC,CASSEGQAYNEQFF
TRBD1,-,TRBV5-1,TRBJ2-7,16,TGCGCCAGCAGCTTGGGACAGGGGTCTAGCTCCTACGAGCAGTACTTC,CASSLGQGSSSYEQYF
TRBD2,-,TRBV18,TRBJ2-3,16,TGTGCCAGCTCTCAACCGACTAGCGGGAGCACAGATACGCAGTATTTT,CASSQPTSGSTDTQYF
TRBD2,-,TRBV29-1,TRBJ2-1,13,TGCAGCGTTGAACCACTAGCGCTCGATGAGCAGTTCTTC,CSVEPLALDEQFF
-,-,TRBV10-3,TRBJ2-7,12,TGTGCCATCAGGGACCCGACCCACGAGCAGTACTTC,CAIRDPTHEQYF
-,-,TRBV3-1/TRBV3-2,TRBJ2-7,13,TGTGCCAGCAGCCTACTAGCAACCTACGAGCAGTACTTC,CASSLLATYEQYF
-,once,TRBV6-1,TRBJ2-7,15,TGTGCCAGCAGTGAGTATGCTGGGGCTCTTTACGAGCAGTACTTC,CASSEYAGALYEQYF
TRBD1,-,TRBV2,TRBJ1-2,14,TGTGCCAGCAGTGTTCAGGGGGGAAACTATGGCTACACCTTC,CASSVQGGNYGYTF
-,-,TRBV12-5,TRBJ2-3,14,TGTGCTAGTGGTTTAAGGGGAATCACAGATACGCAGTATTTT,CASGLRGITDTQYF
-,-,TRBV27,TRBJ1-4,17,TGTGCCAGCAGTTCCCACAGTCTGGGGTCAACTAATGAAAAACTGTTTTTT,CASSSHSLGSTNEKLFF
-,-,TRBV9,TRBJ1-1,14,TGTGCCAGCAGCGTAGGCAACCAGAACACTGAAGCTTTCTTT,CASSVGNQNTEAFF
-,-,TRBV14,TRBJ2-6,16,TGTGCCAGCAGCCAATTCAGGGACTCTGGGGCCAACGTCCTGACTTTC,CASSQFRDSGANVLTF
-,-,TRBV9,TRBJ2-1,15,TGTGCCAGCAGCGTAGGGACATGGAGGGGCAATGAGCAGTTCTTC,CASSVGTWRGNEQFF
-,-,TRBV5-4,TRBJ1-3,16,TGTGCCAGCAGCTTGGCCCTCGAGGACCGAGGAAACACCATATATTTT,CASSLALEDRGNTIYF
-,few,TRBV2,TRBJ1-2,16,TGTGCCAGCAGTTCTACAAGAGGACCGTCCCACTATGGCTACACCTTC,CASSSTRGPSHYGYTF
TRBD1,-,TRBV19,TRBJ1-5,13,TGTGCCAGCTCCCCCTTACAGGGGAAGCCCCAGCATTTT,CASSPLQGKPQHF